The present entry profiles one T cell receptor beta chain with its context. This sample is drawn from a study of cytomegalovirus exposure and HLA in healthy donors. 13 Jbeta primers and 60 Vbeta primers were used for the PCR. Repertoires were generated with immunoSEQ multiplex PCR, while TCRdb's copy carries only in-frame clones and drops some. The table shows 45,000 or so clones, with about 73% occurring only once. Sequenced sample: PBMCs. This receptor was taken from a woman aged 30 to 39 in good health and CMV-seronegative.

CDR3 sequence: CASRQQLLGNTEAFF. The CDR3, as DNA: TGCGCCAGCAGACAGCAGCTTTTGGGTAACACTGAAGCTTTCTTT. This sequence joins TRBV5-1 and TRBJ1-1, with D unresolved. V was cut by 5 bases and J by 2 bases, with 16 bases left in between. The CDR3 runs 15 residues. Germline lookup yields CDR1 SGHRS and CDR2 YFSETQ.